This T cell receptor beta chain was obtained from a study of CD8 T cells in Susac syndrome. This clonotype occurred once. The CDR3 totals 15 residues. The V gene lost 6 bases and the J gene lost 5 bases, with 14 bases spanning the gap. Negative isolation was used for CD8+ and CD4+ T cells, and FACS enrichment was applied to TEMRA cells. The RNA input was about 0.5 to 1 ug, and it was reverse transcribed with random hexamers. TCRdb independently ran MiXCR on the immunoSEQ multiplex PCR reads; one entry per CDR3 protein. The data show a few hundred thousand distinct CDR3 sequences, with 95% seen just once and about 0.091% held by the top ten.

The V gene is TRBV12-3 or TRBV12-4, the J gene TRBJ1-6; maybe TRBD1 (5 bases). This clonotype originated in a human donor with multiple sclerosis. Material for sequencing was CD4+ T cells from PBMCs. CDR3 in amino acids: CASRRTGLNNSPLHF. In nucleotides, the CDR3 is TGTGCCAGCAGGAGAACGGGACTGAATAATTCACCCCTCCACTTT.